Each of the 21 T cell receptor beta chains below was sequenced from the same sample in a study of blood T cells in healthy people across ages. A second PCR, run for roughly 7 to 12 cycles, used a sample-barcoded 5' primer plus a J-beta primer mix. TCRdb reprocessed the 5' RACE reads via MiXCR and lists one record per CDR3 protein. The sample has roughly 800,000 distinct CDR3 sequences; about 36% are singletons. The material sequenced was blood. These receptors came from a man aged 18 to 35 in good health.

V and J are TRBV20-1 and TRBJ1-6, with D perhaps TRBD1 (5 bases). The ends were cut back, 1 base at V and 7 bases at J, with 17 bases in the middle. Germline V gene sequence: CDR1 DFQATT, CDR2 SNEGSKA (reference sequence). The CDR3 covers 16 residues. CDR3 loop: CSARVERDGMNSPLHF. As DNA, the CDR3 is TGCAGTGCTAGAGTGGAAAGGGACGGGATGAATTCACCCCTCCACTTT.

The genes are TRBV12-3 or TRBV12-4 and TRBJ2-5; possibly TRBD1 for D (7 bases). The end of the DNA aligns better with TRBJ2-1, so the J call may be wrong. This CDR3 has 14 amino acids. CDR3 residues: CASSPTGRRETQFF. As DNA, the CDR3 is TGTGCCAGCAGTCCGACAGGGAGGAGAGAGACCCAGTTCTTC.

CDR3 sequence: CSVKQGRQTQYF. DNA for the CDR3: TGCAGCGTCAAACAGGGGAGGCAGACCCAGTACTTC. The V call is TRBV29-1, the J call TRBJ2-7, with D possibly being TRBD1 (7 bases). The DNA end lines up better with TRBJ2-5; the J call may be wrong. CDR1 is SQVTM, CDR2 ANQGSEA, per germline. This CDR3 comprises 12 residues.

The chain uses TRBV20-1 and TRBJ2-3; D gene uncertain. The germline gives CDR1 DFQATT, CDR2 SNEGSKA (reference sequence). The CDR3 is 16 residues long. V shed 3 bases and J shed 3 bases, with 19 bases lying between them. CDR3 amino acids: CSASTQLTRKTDTQYF. The CDR3 region has the DNA TGCAGTGCTAGCACCCAGTTGACCAGAAAAACAGATACGCAGTATTTT.

This clonotype was counted a few times. The chain uses TRBV20-1 and TRBJ1-4, with a weak D call TRBD1 (5 bases). Germline V gene lookup returns CDR1 DFQATT and CDR2 SNEGSKA (reference sequence). This CDR3 has 14 amino acids. V shed 6 bases and J shed 0 bases, with 11 bases lying between them. CDR3: CSAQGGATNEKLFF. CDR3 coding DNA: TGCAGTGCCCAGGGCGGAGCAACTAATGAAAAACTGTTTTTT.

This chain uses TRBV10-3 with TRBJ2-5; 10 nucleotides line up with TRBD2. With V trimmed by 6 bases and J by 11 bases, 3 bases remained unmatched. The CDR3 loop spans 11 amino acids. The V gene's germline CDR1 is ENHRY and CDR2 SYGVKD. The CDR3 DNA is TGTGCCATCAGACTAGCGGGGCTTCAGTACTTC. The encoded protein is CAIRLAGLQYF.

CDR3 in DNA: TGTGCCAGCAGCCTCACTAGCCGGTCAGAGACCCAGTACTTC. Its translation is CASSLTSRSETQYF. This chain joins TRBV7-9 and TRBJ2-5; D is perhaps TRBD2 (6 bases). CDR1 SEHNR and CDR2 FQNEAQ come from the germline V gene (reference sequence). Between the trimmed V and J ends, which lost 5 bases and 4 bases, there was a span of 14 bases. CDR3 size: 14 residues. The complete variable domain, with remaining parts taken from reference TRBV7-9 and TRBJ2-5, reads DTGVSQNPRHKITKRGQNVTFRCDPISEHNRLYWYRQTLGQGPEFLTYFQNEAQLEKSRLLSDRFSAERPKGSFSTLEIQRTEQGDSAMYLCASSLTSRSETQYFGPGTRLLVL.

The rearrangement joins TRBV20-1 to TRBJ1-3, with D possibly TRBD1 on 5 matching bases. V was trimmed by 0 bases and J by 1 base, leaving 10 bases between them. This CDR3 spans 15 amino acids. Per the germline V gene, CDR1 is DFQATT and CDR2 is SNEGSKA (reference sequence). In DNA, the CDR3 is TGCAGTGCTAGAGATTTGAAGGGGTCTGGAAACACCATATATTTT. Protein product: CSARDLKGSGNTIYF.

V and J are TRBV6-5 and TRBJ1-2, with TRBD1 identical over 7 bases. V was clipped by 5 bases and J by 3 bases; unmatched bases: 3. The CDR3 spans 13 residues. Germline lookup yields CDR1 MNHEY and CDR2 SVGAGI. CDR3 sequence (DNA): TGTGCCAGCAGTCCACAGGGGCACTATGGCTACACCTTC. It encodes CASSPQGHYGYTF.

Here the CDR3 reads CASSPARGWNTEAFF. DNA for the CDR3: TGTGCCAGCAGCCCGGCACGGGGGTGGAACACTGAAGCTTTCTTT. This chain joins TRBV7-9 and TRBJ1-1, with a possible D match to TRBD1 (5 bases). Trimming pared 5 bases from V and 1 base from J, leaving 14 bases between. The CDR3 has 15 residues. Germline lookup yields CDR1 SEHNR and CDR2 FQNEAQ (reference sequence).

V gene TRBV11-2 combines with J gene TRBJ1-2, with a weak D call TRBD1 (6 bases). Germline V gene lookup returns CDR1 SGHAT and CDR2 FQNNGV. Trimming pared 6 bases from V and 2 bases from J, leaving 19 bases between. The CDR3 is 16 residues long. CDR3 sequence reads: CASRPVGQGPNYGYTF. For the CDR3, the DNA is TGTGCCAGCAGACCCGTTGGGCAGGGGCCGAACTATGGCTACACCTTC. Supplemented by reference TRBV11-2 and TRBJ1-2, the full variable domain reads EAGVAQSPRYKIIEKRQSVAFWCNPISGHATLYWYQQILGQGPKLLIQFQNNGVVDDSQLPKDRFSAERLKGVDSTLKIQPAKLEDSAVYLCASRPVGQGPNYGYTFGSGTRLTVV.

This clonotype occurred many times. The chain recombines TRBV4-3 with TRBJ2-6; D is unresolved. Between the trimmed V and J ends, which lost 0 bases and 0 bases, there was a span of 21 bases. CDR3 size: 21 residues. CDR1 is LGHNA and CDR2 is YSLEER in the germline V gene. CDR3 region: CASSQDLPGPRRASGANVLTF. Written as DNA, the CDR3 is TGCGCCAGCAGCCAAGATCTACCGGGCCCACGAAGGGCCTCTGGGGCCAACGTCCTGACTTTC.

This clonotype has just a few counts. The V gene is TRBV20-1, the J gene TRBJ2-3, with 7 bases matching TRBD2. V trimming: 5 bases; J trimming: 0 bases; junction bases outside the gene matches: 8. This CDR3 has 15 residues. Per the germline V gene, CDR1 is DFQATT and CDR2 is SNEGSKA (reference sequence). Here the CDR3 DNA reads TGCAGTGCTCACTTCCCGGGGGGAAGCACAGATACGCAGTATTTT. This encodes CSAHFPGGSTDTQYF.

About this clonotype itself: One end of the junction is discordant with germline, which a read error may explain. The chain has TRBV7-2 and TRBJ2-7; 14 nucleotides match TRBD2. Germline V gene sequence: CDR1 SGHTA, CDR2 FQGNSA. There are 16 residues in the CDR3. CDR3 protein: CASSSGTSGGSDEQYF. CDR3 in DNA: TGTGCCAGCAGCTCAGGGACTAGCGGGGGCTCCGACGAGCAGTACTTC.

Note on this clonotype: The junction differs from germline at one of its ends, possibly a read error. V gene TRBV7-2 combines with J gene TRBJ2-1; D call uncertain. The CDR3 is 14 residues long. Germline CDR1 SGHTA, CDR2 FQGNSA. CDR3 in DNA: TGTGCCAGCAGCTTACCCACCCAAGGTGGTGAGCAGTTGTTC. Its translation is CASSLPTQGGEQLF.

This chain connects TRBV7-2 to TRBJ2-4; 8 bases align to TRBD2. Germline V CDR1 and CDR2: SGHTA, FQGNSA. The V gene end was trimmed by 5 bases and the J gene end by 7 bases; junction bases not matched to a gene: 7. This CDR3 is built from 14 residues. CDR3 protein: CASSPREGENIQYF. DNA for the CDR3: TGTGCCAGCAGCCCCCGGGAGGGTGAGAACATTCAGTACTTC.

CDR3 region: CASGPWAGGNSPLHF. The CDR3 bases are TGTGCCAGCGGACCTTGGGCGGGGGGTAATTCACCCCTCCACTTT. The rearrangement uses TRBV2 and TRBJ1-6, with D possibly TRBD1 on 5 matching bases. Germline V gene data show CDR1 as SNHLY and CDR2 as FYNNEI. The CDR3 extends over 15 amino acids. V gave up 8 bases and J gave up 6 bases, with 17 bases separating them.

This clonotype was found many times. V usage is TRBV20-1 and J usage is TRBJ1-1; D possibly corresponds to TRBD1 (6 bases). The germline gives CDR1 DFQATT, CDR2 SNEGSKA (reference sequence). The CDR3 sequence is 15 residues long. Trimming cost V 3 bases and J 0 bases, with 14 bases left between them. The DNA for the CDR3 is TGCAGTGCTAGTGGCAGGGGAAGCGTGAACACTGAAGCTTTCTTT. It encodes CSASGRGSVNTEAFF.

The chain is built from TRBV12-3 or TRBV12-4 and TRBJ2-3; possible D gene TRBD1, 5 bases. The CDR3 spans 15 residues. V was shortened by 6 bases and J by 4 bases, with 17 bases between the two germline ends. CDR3 DNA sequence: TGTGCCAGCAGCCCCATAGGGGCGCAAGCAGATACGCAGTATTTT. Translating gives CASSPIGAQADTQYF.

This clonotype was detected ten times or more. The chain links TRBV4-3 to TRBJ2-1, with 9 bases identical to TRBD2. This CDR3 comprises 15 residues. The V segment lost 4 bases and the J segment 3 bases; nucleotides outside the gene matches: 4. Germline CDR1 LGHNA, CDR2 YSLEER. The CDR3 is CASSRNSGGYNEQFF. The CDR3 bases are TGCGCCAGCAGCCGGAATAGCGGGGGCTACAATGAGCAGTTCTTC.

This clonotype has only a few counts. The V call is TRBV29-1, the J call TRBJ1-1; 12 bases are a match to TRBD1. This CDR3 comprises 14 residues. The germline V gene encodes CDR1 SQVTM and CDR2 ANQGSEA. Unmatched junction bases numbered 6, after V lost 6 bases and J lost 4 bases. The CDR3 here is CSVGQGAQGTEAFF. DNA of the CDR3: TGCAGCGTGGGACAGGGGGCGCAGGGCACTGAAGCTTTCTTT.